This is a list of T cell receptor beta chains from one sample in a study of shared clonotypes between healthy human individuals. TCRdb's table, derived via immunoSEQ multiplex PCR, lists solely in-frame clones and lacks some. The sample lists just over 2,000,000 clones, roughly 96% occurring once. Sequenced material: naive CD4+ T cells sorted from blood. The source is a man younger than 30 in good health. The CDR3 runs from the conserved cysteine through the conserved F or W. D genes are given only for firm matches. Clone size is given for some rows only: seen once, a few or many times, or a class if the clone is expanded.

clone_size,v_call,d_call,j_call,cdr3_aa,cdr3_nt
NA,TRBV5-4,TRBD1,TRBJ1-1,CASSFGQVGAEAFF,TGTGCCAGCAGCTTTGGACAGGTCGGGGCTGAAGCTTTCTTT
NA,TRBV18,NA,TRBJ1-2,CASSPRQNYGYTF,TGTGCCAGCTCACCGAGGCAAAACTATGGCTACACCTTC
NA,TRBV5-6,TRBD1,TRBJ1-5,CASSQTGGIVQPQHF,TGTGCCAGCAGCCAGACAGGGGGCATAGTTCAGCCCCAGCATTTT
NA,TRBV28,NA,TRBJ2-2,CASSLRQGRNTGELFF,TGTGCCAGCAGTTTACGGCAGGGTAGGAACACCGGGGAGCTGTTTTTT
NA,TRBV5-1,NA,TRBJ2-6,CASRTGDSGANVLTF,TGCGCCAGCAGAACAGGTGACTCTGGGGCCAACGTCCTGACTTTC
NA,TRBV21-1,NA,TRBJ2-7,CASSNTLLGISYEQYF,TGTGCCAGCAGCAATACTTTACTTGGGATCTCCTACGAGCAGTACTTC
NA,TRBV7-9,TRBD1,TRBJ2-1,CASSLSGTGWNNEQFF,TGTGCCAGCAGCTTATCCGGGACAGGGTGGAATAATGAGCAGTTCTTC
NA,TRBV5-1,NA,TRBJ2-2,CASSFGTNTGELFF,TGCGCCAGCAGCTTTGGGACTAACACCGGGGAGCTGTTTTTT
NA,TRBV5-4,NA,TRBJ2-1,CASSPSGLNNEQFF,TGTGCCAGCAGCCCTTCCGGGCTAAACAATGAGCAGTTCTTC
NA,TRBV7-9,NA,TRBJ2-7,CASSLTTGAYEQYF,TGTGCCAGCAGCCTAACGACAGGCGCCTACGAGCAGTACTTC
NA,TRBV5-1,NA,TRBJ1-2,CASSLGPGSLVNYGYTF,TGCGCCAGCAGCTTGGGACCGGGTAGCCTGGTTAACTATGGCTACACCTTC
NA,TRBV7-3,TRBD1,TRBJ2-1,CASSPEGTGRVGEQFF,TGTGCCAGCAGCCCAGAAGGGACAGGGCGGGTAGGTGAGCAGTTCTTC
NA,TRBV28,NA,TRBJ1-3,CASSPNRENTIYF,TGTGCCAGCAGCCCCAACAGGGAGAACACCATATATTTT
NA,TRBV30,TRBD2,TRBJ2-1,CAWSAGASGSGEQFF,TGTGCCTGGAGTGCCGGGGCTAGCGGGAGTGGTGAGCAGTTCTTC
NA,TRBV15,NA,TRBJ2-1,CATSREREYNEQFF,TGTGCCACCAGCAGAGAAAGGGAGTACAATGAGCAGTTCTTC
few,TRBV10-3,NA,TRBJ1-1,CAMSWALNTEAFF,TGTGCCATGTCCTGGGCGTTGAACACTGAAGCTTTCTTT
NA,TRBV7-2,TRBD2,TRBJ2-7,CASSLGLAVYEQYF,TGTGCCAGCAGCCTGGGACTAGCGGTTTACGAGCAGTACTTC
NA,TRBV6-5,NA,TRBJ1-2,CASRRGIFFGYTF,TGTGCCAGCCGCAGGGGAATCTTTTTTGGCTACACCTTC
NA,TRBV9,TRBD2,TRBJ2-3,CASSGLGTSGSTGTDTQYF,TGTGCCAGCAGCGGACTTGGGACTAGCGGGAGTACCGGGACAGATACGCAGTATTTT
NA,TRBV5-1,TRBD1,TRBJ1-6,CASSSRDSDEDYNSPLHF,TGCGCCAGCAGCTCCCGGGACAGCGATGAAGATTATAATTCACCCCTCCACTTT
NA,TRBV30,NA,TRBJ1-2,CAWRPRVGTSYGYTF,TGTGCCTGGAGACCTAGGGTCGGGACGAGTTATGGCTACACCTTC
NA,TRBV7-2,NA,TRBJ2-7,CASSFLGASYEQYF,TGTGCCAGCAGCTTTTTGGGGGCGTCCTACGAGCAGTACTTC
NA,TRBV6-1,NA,TRBJ1-6,CASRLQGAANSPLHF,TGTGCCAGCAGACTACAGGGAGCAGCCAATTCACCCCTCCACTTT
NA,TRBV5-1,TRBD2,TRBJ2-7,CASSLASSGSYEQYF,TGCGCCAGCAGCTTGGCCTCTAGCGGGAGTTACGAGCAGTACTTC
NA,TRBV2,NA,TRBJ1-6,CASSGTLGGSPLHF,TGTGCCAGCAGCGGGACTCTGGGAGGGTCACCCCTCCACTTT
NA,TRBV30,NA,TRBJ2-2,CAWSVKGNTGELFF,TGTGCCTGGAGTGTAAAGGGGAACACCGGGGAGCTGTTTTTT
once,TRBV29-1,NA,TRBJ2-3,CSLAPAKIGDTQYF,TGCAGCCTAGCCCCGGCGAAGATTGGAGATACGCAGTATTTT
NA,TRBV5-4,NA,TRBJ2-2,CASSSGPALNTGELFF,TGTGCCAGCAGCTCCGGGCCTGCCTTGAACACCGGGGAGCTGTTTTTT
NA,TRBV5-1,NA,TRBJ2-3,CASRPWDLGDTQYF,TGCGCCAGCAGACCTTGGGATCTTGGAGATACGCAGTATTTT
NA,TRBV2,NA,TRBJ2-5,CASSASEETQYF,TGTGCCAGCAGTGCTAGCGAAGAGACCCAGTACTTC
NA,TRBV11-3,NA,TRBJ1-2,CASSLNGGNLKANGYTF,TGTGCCAGCAGCTTAAACGGGGGGAATTTAAAGGCCAATGGCTACACCTTC
NA,TRBV10-3,TRBD1,TRBJ1-5,CAIGQGSQPQHF,TGTGCCATCGGACAGGGTAGTCAGCCCCAGCATTTT
NA,TRBV28,TRBD1,TRBJ1-2,CASSGQGANGYTF,TGTGCCAGCAGCGGACAGGGGGCCAATGGCTACACCTTC
NA,TRBV5-1,NA,TRBJ1-4,CASSPDTNEKLFF,TGCGCCAGCAGCCCTGACACTAATGAAAAACTGTTTTTT
NA,TRBV19,TRBD2,TRBJ2-3,CASLAGGRTDTQYF,TGTGCCAGTTTAGCGGGAGGAAGAACAGATACGCAGTATTTT
once,TRBV15,TRBD1,TRBJ1-3,CASSTGGTGNTIYF,TGTGCCTCATCAACAGGGGGCACTGGAAACACCATATATTTT
NA,TRBV6-6,NA,TRBJ2-7,CASSFPARGPEQYF,TGTGCCAGCAGTTTCCCGGCCAGGGGCCCTGAGCAGTACTTC
NA,TRBV10-2,NA,TRBJ2-3,CASSESGDPDTQYF,TGCGCCAGCAGTGAGTCAGGGGATCCAGATACGCAGTATTTT
NA,TRBV29-1,TRBD2,TRBJ2-1,CSVGLATFDYNEQFF,TGCAGCGTAGGACTAGCGACATTCGACTACAATGAGCAGTTCTTC
once,TRBV18,TRBD2,TRBJ2-3,CASSPISGRAPDTQYF,TGTGCCAGCTCCCCTATTAGCGGGAGAGCCCCAGATACGCAGTATTTT
NA,TRBV6-6,TRBD2,TRBJ2-1,CASSDGGSGYNEQFF,TGTGCCAGCAGCGACGGCGGGAGTGGCTACAATGAGCAGTTCTTC
NA,TRBV7-2,NA,TRBJ2-5,CASSLDTGGHQTQYF,TGTGCCAGCAGCTTAGATACAGGAGGTCATCAGACCCAGTACTTC
NA,TRBV6-1,TRBD1,TRBJ2-7,CASGIMTGSSYEQYF,TGTGCCAGTGGGATAATGACAGGGAGCTCCTACGAGCAGTACTTC
NA,TRBV5-4,TRBD1,TRBJ2-7,CASSLEATGGYEQYF,TGTGCCAGCAGCTTGGAGGCGACAGGGGGTTACGAGCAGTACTTC
NA,TRBV5-1,NA,TRBJ2-3,CASSFGGSTDTQYF,TGCGCCAGCAGCTTCGGTGGCTCCACAGATACGCAGTATTTT
once,TRBV6-1,NA,TRBJ1-6,CASSEHSGIGGNSPLHF,TGTGCCAGCAGTGAACACTCGGGCATAGGGGGTAATTCACCCCTCCACTTT